A single T cell receptor (beta chain) is shown here with its context. CDR3 length: 15 residues. Germline assignment: CDR1 MDHEN and CDR2 SYDVKM. V trimming: 3 bases; J trimming: 3 bases; junction bases outside the gene matches: 3. These data are taken from a study of cytomegalovirus exposure and HLA in healthy donors. Using immunoSEQ multiplex PCR, the repertoire was profiled, and TCRdb retains in-frame clones only, with some absent. The repertoire has approximately 190,000 clones, 80% to 90% of them found once; the top ten carry 10% to 15%. This TCR came from a woman aged 25 to 39 in good health and CMV-seropositive. This chain joins TRBV28 and TRBJ1-4; TRBD1 matches at 8 bases. The sequencing input was PBMCs. CDR3 sequence: CASSFQGAANEKLFF. In nucleotides, the CDR3 is TGTGCCAGCAGTTTCCAGGGGGCGGCTAATGAAAAACTGTTTTTT.